This T cell receptor beta chain was found in a study of blood T cell repertoires in COVID-19. About the study: Samples came from the United States, Italy and Spain, spanning acute and convalescent COVID-19. T cells, B-cell-depleted T cells, or PBMCs supplied cDNA or gDNA.

The authors' processing: Amplification of reference gene primers was used by the study to estimate nucleated cell counts. Sequencing was performed with immunoSEQ multiplex PCR; in TCRdb, only in-frame clones are kept and a portion is missing. The DNA was the basis for D and trimming; V, J and clone size are from that table. Of tens of thousands of clones listed, about four fifths are singletons. Trimming removed 1 base from V and 4 bases from J, with 8 bases in between. Germline V lookup: CDR1 SGHVS, CDR2 FQNEAQ. There are 14 residues in the CDR3. The sequence came from a man in his sixties with acute or convalescent COVID-19. The specimen sequenced was peripheral blood. The chain combines TRBV7-8 with TRBJ2-1, with D maybe TRBD1 (6 bases). The CDR3 loop is CASSLVGQYNEQFF. CDR3 nucleotides: TGTGCCAGCAGCTTAGTCGGACAGTACAATGAGCAGTTCTTC.